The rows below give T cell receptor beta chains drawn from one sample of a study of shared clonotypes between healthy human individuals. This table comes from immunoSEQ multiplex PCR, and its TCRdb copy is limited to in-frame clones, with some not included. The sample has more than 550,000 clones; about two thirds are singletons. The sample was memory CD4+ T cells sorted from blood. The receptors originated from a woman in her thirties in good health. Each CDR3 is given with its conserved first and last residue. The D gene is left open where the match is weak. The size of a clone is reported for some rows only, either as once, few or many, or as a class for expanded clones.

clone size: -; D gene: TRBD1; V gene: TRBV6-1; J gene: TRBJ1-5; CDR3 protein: CASRQGASNQPQHF; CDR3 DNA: TGTGCCAGCAGACAGGGGGCGAGCAATCAGCCCCAGCATTTT
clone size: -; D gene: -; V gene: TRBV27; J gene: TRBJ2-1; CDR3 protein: CASSLSWTKGNEQFF; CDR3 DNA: TGTGCCAGCAGTTTATCATGGACTAAGGGCAATGAGCAGTTCTTC
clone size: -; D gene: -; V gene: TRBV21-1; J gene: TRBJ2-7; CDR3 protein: CASSKVGLGPKSSYEQYF; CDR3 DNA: TGTGCCAGCAGCAAAGTCGGGTTAGGACCCAAAAGCTCCTACGAGCAGTACTTC
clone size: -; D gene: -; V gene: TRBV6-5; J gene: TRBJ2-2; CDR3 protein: CARTGDRKNTGELFF; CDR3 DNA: TGTGCCAGGACGGGGGACAGAAAGAACACCGGGGAGCTGTTTTTT
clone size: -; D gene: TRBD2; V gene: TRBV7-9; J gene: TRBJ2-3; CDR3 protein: CASSLGLTSGRTDTQYF; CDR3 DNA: TGTGCCAGCAGCTTAGGGCTAACTAGCGGGAGAACAGATACGCAGTATTTT
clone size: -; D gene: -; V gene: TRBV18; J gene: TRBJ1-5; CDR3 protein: CASSPGTDQPQHF; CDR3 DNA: TGTGCCAGTTCACCAGGGACCGATCAGCCCCAGCATTTT
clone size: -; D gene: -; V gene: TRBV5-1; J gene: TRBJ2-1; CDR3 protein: CASSPGPGSYNEQFF; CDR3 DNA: TGCGCCAGCAGCCCCGGGCCCGGCTCCTACAATGAGCAGTTCTTC
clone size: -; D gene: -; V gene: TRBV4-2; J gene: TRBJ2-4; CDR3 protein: CASSQAKTSSISNIQYF; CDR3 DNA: TGTGCCAGCAGCCAAGCAAAGACTTCGAGTATCTCGAACATTCAGTACTTC
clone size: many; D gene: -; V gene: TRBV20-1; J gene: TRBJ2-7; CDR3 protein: CSASPFYEQYF; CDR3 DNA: TGCAGTGCTAGCCCCTTCTACGAGCAGTACTTC
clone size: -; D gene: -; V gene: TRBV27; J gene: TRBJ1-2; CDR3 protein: CASSFRSNYGYTF; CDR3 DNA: TGTGCCAGCAGTTTCCGCAGTAACTATGGCTACACCTTC
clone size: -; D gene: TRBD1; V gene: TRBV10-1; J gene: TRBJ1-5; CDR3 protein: CASSPGGRQPQHF; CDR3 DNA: TGCGCCAGCAGCCCAGGGGGCCGCCAGCCCCAGCATTTT